The rows below give T cell receptor beta chains drawn from one sample of a study of PD-1 blockade in classical Hodgkin lymphoma. Produced via immunoSEQ multiplex PCR; TCRdb's table is partial and in-frame only. The table shows 40,000 to 45,000 clones, with about three quarters occurring only once. The input for sequencing was peripheral blood mononuclear cells (PBMCs), taken at baseline. The receptors here all came from a human donor with classical Hodgkin lymphoma. The CDR3 runs from the conserved cysteine through the conserved F or W.

V gene	J gene	CDR3 protein
TRBV5-1	TRBJ1-1	CASSLEADTEAFF
TRBV4-1	TRBJ1-6	CASSQVQGTRDSPLHF
TRBV7-9	TRBJ1-2	CASSFSGYGYTF
TRBV5-1	TRBJ2-1	CASSLYSGQGNEQFF
TRBV19	TRBJ2-5	CASSEAPGKETQYF
TRBV7-9	TRBJ2-7	CASSQEPGGYEQYF
TRBV5-5	TRBJ1-2	CASSVQGSYGYTF
TRBV6-4	TRBJ1-5	CASSTRDRSRGNQPQHF
TRBV4-3	TRBJ2-1	CASSPYRAHEQFF
TRBV5-6	TRBJ1-6	CASSSPLGDSPLHF
TRBV18	TRBJ1-1	CASSTVSEAFF
TRBV7-3	TRBJ2-3	CASSPDGHTQYF
TRBV27	TRBJ1-5	CASSPGTIGSNQPQHF
TRBV29-1	TRBJ2-3	CSLYYSPDTQYF
TRBV7-8	TRBJ2-7	CASSPTGAPYEQYF
TRBV7-2	TRBJ1-2	CASSYEPGQGMGYTF
TRBV11-2	TRBJ2-3	CASSPIWRGSGTDTQYF
TRBV10-2	TRBJ2-3	CASSEVQGGTDTQYF
TRBV4-3	TRBJ2-5	CASSQDPGDKETQYF
TRBV19	TRBJ1-1	CASSNQGVGTEAFF
TRBV10-2	TRBJ2-7	CASSGGTVSLEEQYF
TRBV4-1	TRBJ2-1	CASSQVGPRDKEFF
TRBV7-9	TRBJ1-4	CASSLLTTNEKLFF
TRBV25-1	TRBJ1-2	CASSDPWTGGADGYTF
TRBV6-1	TRBJ2-7	CASSSRNYEQYF
TRBV18	TRBJ2-5	CASSSSEETQYF
TRBV19	TRBJ2-7	CASSIGTGDYEQYF
TRBV7-2	TRBJ1-2	CASSPLWAGDYGYTF
TRBV5-6	TRBJ1-1	CASSFDRNTEAFF
TRBV5-5	TRBJ1-1	CASSLGTGTEAFF
TRBV6-1	TRBJ1-1	CASTRRYTEAFF